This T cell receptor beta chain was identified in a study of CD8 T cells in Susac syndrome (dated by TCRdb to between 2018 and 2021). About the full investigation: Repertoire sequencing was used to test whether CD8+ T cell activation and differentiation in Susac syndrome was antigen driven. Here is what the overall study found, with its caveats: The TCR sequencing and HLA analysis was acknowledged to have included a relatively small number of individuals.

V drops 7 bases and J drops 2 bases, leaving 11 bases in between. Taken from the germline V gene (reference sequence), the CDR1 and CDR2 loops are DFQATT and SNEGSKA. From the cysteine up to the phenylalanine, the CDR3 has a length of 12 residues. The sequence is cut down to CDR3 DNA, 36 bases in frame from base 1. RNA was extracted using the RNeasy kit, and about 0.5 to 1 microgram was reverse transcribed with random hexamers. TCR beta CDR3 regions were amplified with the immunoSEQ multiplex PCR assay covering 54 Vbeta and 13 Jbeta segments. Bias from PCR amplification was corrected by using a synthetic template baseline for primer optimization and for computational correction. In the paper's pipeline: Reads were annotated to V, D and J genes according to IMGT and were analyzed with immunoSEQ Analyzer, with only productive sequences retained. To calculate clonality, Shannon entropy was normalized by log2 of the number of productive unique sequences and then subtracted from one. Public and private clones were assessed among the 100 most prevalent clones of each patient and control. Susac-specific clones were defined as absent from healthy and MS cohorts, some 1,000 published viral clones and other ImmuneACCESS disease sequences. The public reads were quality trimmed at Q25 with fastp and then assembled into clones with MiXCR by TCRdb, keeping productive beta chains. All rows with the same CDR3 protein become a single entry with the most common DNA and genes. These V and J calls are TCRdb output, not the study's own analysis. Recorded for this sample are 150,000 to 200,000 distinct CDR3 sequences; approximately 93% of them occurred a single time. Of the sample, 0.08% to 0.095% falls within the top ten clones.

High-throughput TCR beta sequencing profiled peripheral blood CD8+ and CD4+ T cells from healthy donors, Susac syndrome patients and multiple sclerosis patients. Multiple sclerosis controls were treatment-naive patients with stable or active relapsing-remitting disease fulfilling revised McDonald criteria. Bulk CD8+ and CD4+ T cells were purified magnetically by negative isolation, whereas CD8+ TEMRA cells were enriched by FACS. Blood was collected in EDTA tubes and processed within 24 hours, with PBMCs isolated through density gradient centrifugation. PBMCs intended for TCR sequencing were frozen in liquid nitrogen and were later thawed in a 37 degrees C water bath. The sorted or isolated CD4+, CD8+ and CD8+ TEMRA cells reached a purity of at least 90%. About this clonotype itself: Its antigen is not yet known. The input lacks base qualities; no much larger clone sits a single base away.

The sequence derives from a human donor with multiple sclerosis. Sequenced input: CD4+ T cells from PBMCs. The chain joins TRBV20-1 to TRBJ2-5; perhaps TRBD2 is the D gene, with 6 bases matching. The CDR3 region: CSVPRGQETQYF. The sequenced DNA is TGCAGTGTCCCCCGGGGGCAAGAGACCCAGTACTTC.